The clone carrying this TCR beta chain was found a few times. This specimen comes from a study of T cells in Graves' hyperthyroidism and ophthalmopathy. About the study: The blood sample was taken at first diagnosis, before treatment began.

Germline V gives CDR1 MGHRA, CDR2 YSYEKL. Trimming cost V 1 base and J 6 bases; bases outside gene matches: 8. The CDR3 loop spans 15 amino acids. Amplified TCR beta CDR3 regions derived from RNA transcripts. RT-PCR in the first round (using the HTBI primer set) targeted the TCR CDR3. A single record per CDR3 protein comes from TCRdb applying MiXCR to the multiplex PCR reads. The sample yields approximately 870,000 distinct CDR3 sequences, roughly 40% seen once. This rearrangement joins TRBV4-1 to TRBJ2-7; TRBD2 aligns across 8 bases. Sequencing input: blood. This sequence was found in a man between 18 and 35 years old with Graves' hyperthyroidism. CDR3 nucleotide sequence: TGCGCCAGCAGCCAAGGAAGCGGGAGCGGCTTCGAGCAGTACTTC. This gives the protein CASSQGSGSGFEQYF.